The 25 T cell receptor beta chains listed next were all sequenced from one sample in a study of CD8 T cells in ankylosing spondylitis. From the 5' RACE reads, TCRdb called clonotypes with MiXCR, one entry per CDR3 protein. The sample includes roughly 260,000 distinct CDR3 sequences, 15% to 20% of them seen just once. The specimen sequenced was blood, either unsorted or a sorted T cell fraction (not recorded which). These receptors were taken from a male donor with ankylosing spondylitis or in good health (not recorded which).

In this sample, this clonotype turned up many times. CDR3 sequence (DNA): TGTGCCACTCTAGCGGGTTTTAACTACGAGCAGTACGTC. It translates to CATLAGFNYEQYV. The V call is TRBV10-3, the J call TRBJ2-7, with 8 bases aligning to TRBD2. With 10 bases clipped from V and 3 bases from J, the junction kept 8 bases outside the gene matches. Germline-derived CDR1 and CDR2 are ENHRY and SYGVKD. This CDR3 contains 13 residues.

This chain links TRBV19 with TRBJ2-2; possible D gene TRBD2, 6 bases. CDR1 is LNHDA, CDR2 SQIVND, per germline (reference sequence). V shed 4 bases and J shed 7 bases, with 10 bases lying between them. This CDR3 spans 13 amino acids. CDR3 DNA sequence: TGTGCCAGTAGTAACCAGGGAGGCGGGGAGCTGTTTTTT. Protein: CASSNQGGGELFF. Full variable domain (rest looked up from reference TRBV19 and TRBJ2-2): DGGITQSPKYLFRKEGQNVTLSCEQNLNHDAMYWYRQDPGQGLRLIYYSQIVNDFQKGDIAEGYSVSREKKESFPLTVTSAQKNPTAFYLCASSNQGGGELFFGEGSRLTVL.

Only one count was recorded for this clonotype. The chain's CDR3 is CASSQDYDGYTF. The CDR3 DNA reads TGCGCCAGCAGCCAAGATTACGATGGCTACACCTTC. This chain joins TRBV4-1 and TRBJ1-2; D not resolved. V lost 0 bases, J lost 6 bases, and 5 bases lay in between. The germline CDR1 and CDR2 sequences are MGHRA and YSYEKL. CDR3 size: 12 residues.

This rearrangement joins TRBV3-1 to TRBJ2-5, with D unresolved. This CDR3 comprises 16 residues. V was shortened by 0 bases and J by 5 bases, with 16 bases between the two germline ends. Germline V lookup: CDR1 LGHDT, CDR2 YNNKEL (reference sequence). The CDR3, as DNA: TGTGCCAGCAGCCAAGACAGGACCCTCGGCGTTGAGACCCAGTACTTC. Its protein product is CASSQDRTLGVETQYF.

This clonotype was detected a few times. The chain employs TRBV6-2 or TRBV6-3 and TRBJ1-5, with a tentative D call TRBD1 (5 bases). Germline loops: CDR1 MNHEY, CDR2 SVGEGT. V was pared by 8 bases and J by 6 bases, with 17 bases between. This CDR3 has 14 amino acids. This CDR3 reads CASGPSGSTQPQHF. The CDR3 DNA follows: TGTGCCAGCGGTCCCTCAGGGTCCACTCAGCCCCAGCATTTT.

This clonotype was seen only a few times. J is TRBJ1-2 and V is TRBV29-1, with 8 positions matching TRBD1. V shed 5 bases, J shed 6 bases, and the junction held 5 bases outside the gene matches. Germline-derived CDR1 and CDR2 are SQVTM and ANQGSEA. This CDR3 contains 12 residues. In DNA, the CDR3 is TGCAGCGTTTTGACAGGGGCAGATGGCTACACCTTC. Protein sequence: CSVLTGADGYTF.

As to this clonotype: One end of the junction fails to match germline, which may point to a read error. V and J are TRBV11-2 and TRBJ2-1, with 9 bases matching TRBD1. Germline values: CDR1 SGHAT, CDR2 FQNNGV. The CDR3 is 16 residues long. This CDR3 reads CASSSPYRGLNNGQFF. DNA for the CDR3: TGTGCCAGCAGCTCCCCTTACAGGGGGCTCAACAATGGGCAGTTCTTC.

The gene calls are TRBV9 and TRBJ1-2; maybe TRBD1 (6 bases). Germline loops: CDR1 SGDLS, CDR2 YYNGEE. V lost 4 bases and J 2 bases, leaving 15 bases between the germline ends. This CDR3 is built from 15 residues. The CDR3 bases are TGTGCCAGCAGCCCCCGGACAGATTCGAACTATGGCTACACCTTC. It specifies CASSPRTDSNYGYTF.

This clonotype showed up many times. The chain combines TRBV18 with TRBJ2-1, with D tentatively TRBD2 (6 bases). V lost 2 bases to trimming and J lost 6 bases, with 14 bases between them. Germline V gene data show CDR1 as KGHSH and CDR2 as LQKENI. This CDR3 region has 15 residues. CDR3 bases: TGTGCCAGCTCACCAGGTGCTAGCGCCGGCAATGAGCAGTTCTTC. This gives the protein CASSPGASAGNEQFF.

This clonotype was observed a single time. V usage is TRBV28 and J usage is TRBJ1-1; 10 bases are shared with TRBD1. In germline, CDR1 is MDHEN, CDR2 SYDVKM. This CDR3 has 13 residues. The V and J ends lost 5 bases and 12 bases, in that order; junction bases with no gene match: 9. The CDR3, as DNA: TGTGCCAGCAGTCCCTGGACAGGGGGAGAAACTTTCTTT. Its translation: CASSPWTGGETFF.

The chain links TRBV20-1 to TRBJ1-1, with 7 bases matching TRBD1. Germline V gives CDR1 DFQATT, CDR2 SNEGSKA (reference sequence). V was clipped by 6 bases and J by 4 bases; unmatched bases: 8. The CDR3 is 13 amino acids. CDR3 residues: CSAPTGSGTEAFF. The CDR3 bases are TGCAGTGCCCCGACAGGGTCGGGCACTGAAGCTTTCTTT.

The chain uses TRBV4-2 and TRBJ2-3, with D tentatively TRBD2 (5 bases). V lost 0 bases, J lost 4 bases, and 17 bases lay in between. Germline V gene sequence: CDR1 LGHNA, CDR2 YNFKEQ. The CDR3 has 17 residues. The CDR3 loop is CASSQDPADRGSDTQYF. CDR3 nucleotide sequence: TGTGCCAGCAGCCAAGATCCAGCGGACCGAGGTTCAGATACGCAGTATTTT.

The chain carries TRBV29-1 and TRBJ2-1; 7 bases line up with TRBD1. This CDR3 contains 14 residues. The germline V gene has CDR1 SQVTM and CDR2 ANQGSEA. Losses at the gene ends were 4 bases for V and 12 bases for J; bases not matched to a gene: 15. DNA for the CDR3: TGCAGCGTTGCGATATTCCGGGACAGCGGATGGCAGTTCTTC. Its protein is CSVAIFRDSGWQFF.

This chain connects TRBV20-1 to TRBJ1-1; D ambiguous. The germline V gene has CDR1 DFQATT and CDR2 SNEGSKA (reference sequence). The V and J ends lost 8 bases and 11 bases respectively, with 21 bases between them. The CDR3 loop spans 12 amino acids. CDR3 nucleotides: TGCAGTCCTTACCTACCGGATAGGGTTGCTTTCTTT. Its translation is CSPYLPDRVAFF.

This clonotype appeared a few times. The chain uses TRBV5-6 and TRBJ2-7; 7 bases line up with TRBD1. This CDR3 has 16 residues. V dropped 2 bases and J dropped 4; count of bases not matched to a gene: 12. The germline V gene has CDR1 SGHDT and CDR2 YYEEEE. The CDR3 protein is CASSFRDSLHLYEQYV. CDR3 bases: TGTGCCAGCAGCTTCCGGGACAGCCTACATTTATACGAGCAGTACGTC.

This chain links TRBV6-5 with TRBJ2-2; 15 bases match TRBD2. From germline, CDR1 is MNHEY and CDR2 SVGAGI. CDR3 length: 17 residues. The V gene end was trimmed by 4 bases and the J gene end by 6 bases; junction bases not matched to a gene: 6. The CDR3 is CASSFPGTSGGPGELFF. CDR3 DNA: TGTGCCAGCAGTTTTCCCGGGACTAGCGGGGGGCCCGGGGAGCTGTTTTTT.

This clonotype was seen many times. The rearrangement joins TRBV28 to TRBJ2-7, with 10 nucleotides matching TRBD1. The germline CDR1 and CDR2 sequences are MDHEN and SYDVKM. The CDR3 runs 14 residues. V trimming: 2 bases; J trimming: 5 bases; junction bases outside the gene matches: 3. In DNA form, the CDR3 reads TGTGCCAGCAGTTTAGGACAGGGGGTCCACGAGCAGTACGTC. It encodes CASSLGQGVHEQYV.

The table lists this clonotype with many counts. The chain combines TRBV12-3 or TRBV12-4 with TRBJ1-5; perhaps TRBD1 as D (6 bases). This CDR3 has 14 residues. Trimming removed 1 base from V and 4 bases from J, with 8 bases in between. The CDR3 here is CASSLGRGNQPQHF. For the CDR3, the DNA is TGTGCCAGCAGTTTAGGCAGGGGAAATCAGCCCCAGCATTTT.

The chain links TRBV5-1 to TRBJ1-2; the match to TRBD1 covers 8 bases. Trimming took 2 bases from V and 10 from J; bases not matched to a gene: 4. The CDR3 loop spans 12 amino acids. Germline V gene lookup returns CDR1 SGHRS and CDR2 YFSETQ. DNA for the CDR3: TGCGCCAGCAGCTTCACAGGGGGGGACTACACCTTC. This translates into CASSFTGGDYTF.

The sample holds many counts of this clonotype. The V and J genes are TRBV10-3 and TRBJ1-5, with a weak D call TRBD1 (5 bases). V lost 3 bases and J 2 bases, leaving 5 bases between the germline ends. The CDR3 length is 13 residues. The germline CDR1 and CDR2 sequences are ENHRY and SYGVKD. The chain's CDR3 is CAISEQGNQPQHF. As DNA, the CDR3 is TGTGCCATCAGTGAACAGGGCAATCAGCCCCAGCATTTT.

The sample holds a few counts of this clonotype. V is TRBV30 and J is TRBJ1-2, with D hard to call. The CDR3 runs 14 residues. Germline values: CDR1 GTSNPN, CDR2 SVGIG (reference sequence). V lost 2 bases and J 2 bases, leaving 12 bases between the germline ends. CDR3 DNA sequence: TGTGCCTGGAGTCTCGCCAGCCTAAACTATGGCTACACCTTC. It specifies CAWSLASLNYGYTF.

There are a few counts of this clonotype. J is TRBJ2-2 and V is TRBV29-1; TRBD2 matches at 9 bases. CDR3 size: 15 residues. CDR1 and CDR2 (germline): SQVTM, ANQGSEA. V was pared by 0 bases and J by 6 bases, with 5 bases of the junction left unmatched. The CDR3 region is CSVEDRLAGAGELFF. CDR3 DNA sequence: TGCAGCGTTGAAGATCGATTAGCGGGGGCCGGGGAGCTGTTTTTT.

This clonotype was seen a few times. The genes are TRBV28 and TRBJ2-5, with 7 positions matching TRBD2. CDR1 is MDHEN and CDR2 is SYDVKM in the germline V gene. The CDR3 runs 12 residues. V gave up 10 bases and J gave up 4 bases; unmatched junction bases: 6. In DNA, the CDR3 is TGTGCCATCCGGGGGGTCGCAGAGACCCAGTACTTC. This gives the protein CAIRGVAETQYF. Together with reference TRBV28 and TRBJ2-5, the CDR3 gives the full variable domain: DVKVTQSSRYLVKRTGEKVFLECVQDMDHENMFWYRQDPGLGLRLIYFSYDVKMKEKGDIPEGYSVSREKKERFSLILESASTNQTSMYLCAIRGVAETQYFGPGTRLLVL.

This clonotype has only a few counts. V is TRBV6-2 or TRBV6-3 and J is TRBJ1-5; the D gene is possibly TRBD1 (6 bases). Germline CDR1 is MNHEY and CDR2 is SVGEGT. The CDR3 is 13 amino acids. Trimming took 8 bases from V and 3 from J, leaving 11 bases between them. The CDR3 nucleotides are TGTGCCAGCCAATTGGGGGCCAATCAGCCCCAGCATTTT. Residues: CASQLGANQPQHF.

This clonotype was seen a handful of times. V gene TRBV27 combines with J gene TRBJ1-5; tentative D call: TRBD1 (5 bases). Germline V CDR1 and CDR2: MNHEY, SMNVEV (reference sequence). V was clipped by 3 bases and J by 6 bases, with 15 bases between them. CDR3 length: 15 residues. The DNA for the CDR3 is TGTGCCAGCAGTTTTGGGCAGGGAGTCGGTCAGCCCCAGCATTTT. Amino acids: CASSFGQGVGQPQHF.